The clone carrying this TCR beta chain appeared a few times. Its cognate antigen is unknown. Template material for amplifying TCR beta CDR3 regions consisted of RNA transcripts. During a first-round RT-PCR of the TCR CDR3, the HTBI primer set was used. MiXCR, run by TCRdb on the multiplex PCR reads, gives a single entry per CDR3 protein. This table has around 300,000 distinct CDR3 sequences, around 13% appearing once. This entry comes from a study of T cells in Graves' hyperthyroidism and ophthalmopathy. Study-level points and caveats: Clonotypes that were expanded in thyroid above 0.001 mostly appeared in blood too.

Graves' hyperthyroidism was deemed stable given no ophthalmopathy progression within 18 months. The ends were cut back, 7 bases at V and 0 bases at J, with 10 bases in the middle. This CDR3 is built from 15 residues. The V gene's germline CDR1 is MNHNS and CDR2 SASEGT. Material: blood. The clonotype was recovered from a woman between 40 and 55 years old with Graves' hyperthyroidism. V is TRBV6-1 and J is TRBJ2-6; D may match TRBD1 or TRBD2 (5 bases each). CDR3 loop: CASKGRSSGANVLTF. The CDR3 DNA sequence: TGTGCCAGCAAGGGACGGAGCTCTGGGGCCAACGTCCTGACTTTC.